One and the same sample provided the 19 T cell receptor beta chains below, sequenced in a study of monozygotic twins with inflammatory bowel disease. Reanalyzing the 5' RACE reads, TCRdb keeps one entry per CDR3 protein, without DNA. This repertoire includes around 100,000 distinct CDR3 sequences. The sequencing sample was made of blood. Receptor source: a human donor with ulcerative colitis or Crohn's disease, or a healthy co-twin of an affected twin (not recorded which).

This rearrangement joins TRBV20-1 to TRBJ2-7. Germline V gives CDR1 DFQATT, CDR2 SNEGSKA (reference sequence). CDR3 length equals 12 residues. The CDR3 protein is CSARETTYEQYF.

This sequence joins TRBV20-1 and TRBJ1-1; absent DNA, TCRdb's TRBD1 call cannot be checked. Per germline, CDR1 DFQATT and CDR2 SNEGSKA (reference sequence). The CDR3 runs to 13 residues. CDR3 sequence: CSARRQGYTEAFF.

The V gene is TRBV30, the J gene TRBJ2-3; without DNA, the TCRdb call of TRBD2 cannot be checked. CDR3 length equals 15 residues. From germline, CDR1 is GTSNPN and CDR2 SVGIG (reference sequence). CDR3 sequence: CAWSGFAGGGDTQYF. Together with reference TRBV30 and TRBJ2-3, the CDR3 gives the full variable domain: SQTIHQWPATLVQPVGSPLSLECTVEGTSNPNLYWYRQAAGRGLQLLFYSVGIGQISSEVPQNLSASRPQDRQFILSSKKLLLSDSGFYLCAWSGFAGGGDTQYFGPGTRLTVL.

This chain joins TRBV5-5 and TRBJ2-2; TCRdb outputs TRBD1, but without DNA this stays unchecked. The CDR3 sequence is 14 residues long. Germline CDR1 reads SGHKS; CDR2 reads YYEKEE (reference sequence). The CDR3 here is CASGQGANTGELFF.

CDR3 sequence: CSVASETQETQYF. The V gene is TRBV29-1, the J gene TRBJ2-5; the TCRdb D gene call, TRBD2, has no DNA to confirm it. The germline CDR1 and CDR2 sequences are SQVTM and ANQGSEA. This CDR3 spans 13 amino acids.

The chain's CDR3 is CASSTKGAGYSYNEQFF. The V call is TRBV7-9, the J call TRBJ2-1; as DNA is missing, the TRBD2 call by TCRdb cannot be tested. Germline loops: CDR1 SEHNR, CDR2 FQNEAQ (reference sequence). The CDR3 is made up of 17 amino acids. Looking up the rest from reference TRBV7-9 and TRBJ2-1 gives the full variable domain: DTGVSQNPRHKITKRGQNVTFRCDPISEHNRLYWYRQTLGQGPEFLTYFQNEAQLEKSRLLSDRFSAERPKGSFSTLEIQRTEQGDSAMYLCASSTKGAGYSYNEQFFGPGTRLTVL.

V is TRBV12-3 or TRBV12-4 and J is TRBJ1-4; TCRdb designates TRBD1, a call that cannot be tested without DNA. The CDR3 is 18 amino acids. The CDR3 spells CASNNRTPLEKGNEKLFF.

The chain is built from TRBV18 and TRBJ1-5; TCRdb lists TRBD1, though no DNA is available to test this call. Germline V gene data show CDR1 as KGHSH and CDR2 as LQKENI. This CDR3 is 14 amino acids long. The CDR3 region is CASSPGREGTPQHF.

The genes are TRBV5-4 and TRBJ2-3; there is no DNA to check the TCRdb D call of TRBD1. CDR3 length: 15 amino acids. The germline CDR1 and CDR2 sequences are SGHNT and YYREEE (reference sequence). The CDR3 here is CASSYRQGAIDTQYF.

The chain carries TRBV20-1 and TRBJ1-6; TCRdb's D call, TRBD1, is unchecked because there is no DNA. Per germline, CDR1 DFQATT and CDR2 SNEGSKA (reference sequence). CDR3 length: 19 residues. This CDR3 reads CSARAPGQGASTYNSPLHF.

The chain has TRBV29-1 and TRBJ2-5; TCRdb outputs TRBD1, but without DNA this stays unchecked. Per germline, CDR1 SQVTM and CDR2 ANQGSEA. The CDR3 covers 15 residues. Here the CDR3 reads CSLIRPGTGEETQYF.

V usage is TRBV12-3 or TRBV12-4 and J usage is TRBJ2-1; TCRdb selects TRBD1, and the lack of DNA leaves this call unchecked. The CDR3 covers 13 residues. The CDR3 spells CASTRRQVGEQFF.

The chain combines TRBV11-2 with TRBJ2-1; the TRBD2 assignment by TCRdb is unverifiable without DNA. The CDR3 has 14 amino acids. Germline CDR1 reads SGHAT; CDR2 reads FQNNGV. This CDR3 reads CASSIGLAYNEQFF.

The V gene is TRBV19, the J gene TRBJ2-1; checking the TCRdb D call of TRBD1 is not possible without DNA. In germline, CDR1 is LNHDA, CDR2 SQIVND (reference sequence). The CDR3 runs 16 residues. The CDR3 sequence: CASRELTGTSYNEQFF.

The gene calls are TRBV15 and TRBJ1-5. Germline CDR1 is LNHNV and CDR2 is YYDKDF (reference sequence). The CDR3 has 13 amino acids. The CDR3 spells CATSSDSNQPQHF.

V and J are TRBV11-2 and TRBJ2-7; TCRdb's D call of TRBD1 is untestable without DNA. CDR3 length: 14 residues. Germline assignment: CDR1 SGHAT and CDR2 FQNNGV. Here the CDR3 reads CASRTDRVQSRWYF.

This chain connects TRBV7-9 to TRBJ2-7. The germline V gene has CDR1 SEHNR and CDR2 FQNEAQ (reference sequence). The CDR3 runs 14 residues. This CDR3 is CASSLPGRFSEQYF.

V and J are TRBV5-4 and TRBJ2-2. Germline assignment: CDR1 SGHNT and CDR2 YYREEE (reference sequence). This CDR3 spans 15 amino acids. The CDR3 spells CASSLKGTNTGELFF.

CDR3 sequence: CASRLTGYHEQFF. The V gene is TRBV12-3 or TRBV12-4, the J gene TRBJ2-1; no DNA is available, so the TRBD1 call from TCRdb remains unchecked. The CDR3 is 13 residues long.